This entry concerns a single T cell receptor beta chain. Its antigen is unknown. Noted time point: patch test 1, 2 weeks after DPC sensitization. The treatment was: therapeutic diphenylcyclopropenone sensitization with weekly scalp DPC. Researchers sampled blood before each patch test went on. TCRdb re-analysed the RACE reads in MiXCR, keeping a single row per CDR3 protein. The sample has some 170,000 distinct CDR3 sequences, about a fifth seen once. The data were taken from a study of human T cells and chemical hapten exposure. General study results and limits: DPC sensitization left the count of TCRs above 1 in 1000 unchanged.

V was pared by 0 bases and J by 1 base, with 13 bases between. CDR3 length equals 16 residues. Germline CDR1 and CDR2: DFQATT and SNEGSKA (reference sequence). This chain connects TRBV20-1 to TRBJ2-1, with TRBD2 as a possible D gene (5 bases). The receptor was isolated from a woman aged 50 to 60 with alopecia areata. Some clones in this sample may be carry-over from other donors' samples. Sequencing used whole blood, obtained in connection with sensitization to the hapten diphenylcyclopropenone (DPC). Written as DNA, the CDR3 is TGCAGTGCTAGAGAACTAGGTGCAGAGTCCTACAATGAGCAGTTCTTC. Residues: CSARELGAESYNEQFF.